The rows below give T cell receptor beta chains drawn from one sample of a study of blood T cell repertoires in COVID-19. Generated by immunoSEQ multiplex PCR, the TCRdb table keeps only in-frame clones and is missing some. The data show more than 300,000 clones, with roughly 91% seen just once and over 9% held by the top ten. The sample comprised PBMCs or T cells enriched from blood (not recorded which). All receptors derive from a woman in her thirties who had recovered from COVID-19. The conserved cysteine and the conserved F or W are not part of the CDR3 here.

v_call	j_call	cdr3_aa
TRBV29-1	TRBJ2-7	SVVVREQY
TRBV7-9	TRBJ1-3	ASSLDAGGSGNTIY
TRBV7-9	TRBJ2-7	ASSALGPEFEQY
TRBV5-4	TRBJ1-5	ASSLGGRDSNQPQH
TRBV9	TRBJ1-1	ASSGGTEADEAF
TRBV12-5	TRBJ2-3	ASGLVIGPSGRSDTQY
TRBV19	TRBJ2-7	ASSTSGRHEQY
TRBV6-2/TRBV6-3	TRBJ2-1	ASSYIFSGSTYNEQF
TRBV7-9	TRBJ1-1	ASSLSGTEAF
TRBV2	TRBJ1-1	ASRGDRVLNTEAF
TRBV11-2	TRBJ1-1	ASSLGFGFGGTEAF
TRBV14	TRBJ2-5	ASSRSWQETQY
TRBV27	TRBJ1-4	ASSFSGTNEKLF
TRBV27	TRBJ1-5	ASSLSSVNQPQH
TRBV5-1	TRBJ2-7	ASSLEPVVRGWSYEQY
TRBV15	TRBJ1-2	ATSRPDSNYGYT
TRBV10-3	TRBJ2-7	AISERRDEQY
TRBV7-7	TRBJ2-7	ASSPQPGQTYEQY
TRBV2	TRBJ1-5	ASREGTGGYQPQH
TRBV7-9	TRBJ2-1	ASSPLTSGRGNEQF
TRBV6-5	TRBJ2-7	ASSNGRDRRYEQY
TRBV30	TRBJ2-2	AWSVLAGVGAGELF
TRBV5-1	TRBJ2-7	ASRTSGSPHEQY
TRBV27	TRBJ2-3	ASSRYPPGGPADTQY
TRBV27	TRBJ1-1	ASSLALSSGGTEAF
TRBV18	TRBJ1-1	ASSYTGYEAF
TRBV5-4	TRBJ2-7	ASSFTQGNYEQY
TRBV19	TRBJ1-2	ASWGGSTGVGYT
TRBV19	TRBJ2-1	ATNRGLEYNEQF
TRBV7-9	TRBJ1-2	ASSLGRDRGLI
TRBV28	TRBJ1-2	ASSSGQGDYGYT
TRBV3-1/TRBV3-2	TRBJ2-7	ASSQGLSVDYLSYEQY
TRBV19	TRBJ1-2	ASSEQGYGYT
TRBV10-1	TRBJ1-4	ASSDRTGNEKLF
TRBV11-1	TRBJ1-1	ASSLAQRAF
TRBV11-2	TRBJ2-7	ASSWGMTGAGDEQY
TRBV13	TRBJ2-7	ASSSTGGGTGTYEQY
TRBV28	TRBJ1-1	ASWDRGQPEAF
TRBV10-3	TRBJ1-1	AISGQLMNTEAF
TRBV6-2/TRBV6-3	TRBJ1-1	ASSYVMTGGMKTEAF
TRBV11-2	TRBJ1-1	ASSFLIGTGGMNTEAF
TRBV28	TRBJ1-1	ASGPPEAF
TRBV28	TRBJ1-5	ASGKTGGNQPQH
TRBV6-5	TRBJ1-5	ASRSTGEQPQH
TRBV28	TRBJ1-2	ASSLGTGGYGYT
TRBV28	TRBJ2-7	ASSFGLQRSEQY
TRBV28	TRBJ2-2	ASRAQGGYTGGELF
TRBV7-9	TRBJ1-1	ASSQDRGNTEAF
TRBV5-5	TRBJ1-2	ASSLSWRPGYT